What follows is one T cell receptor (beta chain) and its context. This clonotype was counted ten times or more. What this receptor recognizes is not known. No much larger clonotype is one base removed from it; base qualities were not supplied. The time point label of this sample denotes: before trial treatment. The donors came from RACIN, which was a single-arm phase I dose-escalation trial that paired nivolumab and ipilimumab with aspirin, low-dose cyclophosphamide and low-dose radiotherapy. Patients were eligible if they had advanced solid tumors that were TIL-negative. As encoded in the germline V gene (reference sequence), CDR1 is MNHEY while CDR2 is SMNVEV. V drops 8 bases and J drops 10 bases, leaving 21 bases in between. Including the terminal cysteine and phenylalanine, the CDR3 comprises 15 residues. Only the CDR3 DNA is retained, 45 bases long and in frame from the first base. The run used an Illumina HiSeq 2500. First-strand cDNA was synthesized with Superscript III and a set of TRAV- and TRBV-specific primers, covering both TCRalpha and TCRbeta chains. TCRs were amplified with Phusion for approximately 20 PCR cycles using a constant-region primer together with the adapter attached to the V primers. Isolated mRNA was amplified with the MessageAmp II aRNA Amplification Kit, using an approximately 16-hour in vitro transcription at 37°C. The Dynabeads mRNA DIRECT Purification Kit was used to isolate mRNA for TCR sequencing. Indexed Illumina adapters were added in a second Phusion PCR of around 27 cycles, and the PCR products were purified with AMPure XP beads. In the original analysis: Custom Perl scripts pooled TCR sequences encoding the same protein, removed out-of-frame sequences and computed each clonotype's abundance. TCR sequences supported by only a single read were excluded from analysis. The metrics used to describe the repertoires included Shannon entropy, Gini index, clonality, richness, and the frequency of TCRs shared between repertoires. Clones were called with MiXCR by TCRdb after fastp trimmed the public reads at Q25, and only in-frame beta chains were retained. Rows matching on CDR3 protein sequence are summarized as one entry with the most common DNA and genes. TCRdb's processing, not the authors', yielded these V and J calls. The sample has 57,000 or so distinct CDR3 sequences on record, approximately 25% of them singletons. The ten largest make up 5.7% of the sample.

The data stem from a study of low-dose radiotherapy and immunotherapy resistance in tumors (dated 2022 in TCRdb). Context from the whole study: In Cohort 1, each fraction delivered 0.5 Gy every 2 weeks, and the prescribed total PTV dose was 6.5 Gy. Intravenous cyclophosphamide at 200 mg/m2 was administered every two weeks, one day ahead of each radiation and immunotherapy administration. The translational analysis covered eight patients: three from the first dose cohort and the first five from the second dose cohort. Nivolumab was administered intravenously as a 240 mg flat dose every two weeks, and ipilimumab was administered intravenously at 1 mg/kg every six weeks. In Cohort 2, 1 Gy per fraction was delivered every two weeks, for a total of 13 Gy over 26 weeks. The trial did not randomize participants into treatment groups. Aspirin 300 mg was taken orally once daily by patients for four cycles, starting on cycle 1 day 1.

The sample consisted of PBMCs, taken before treatment. The chain joins TRBV27 to TRBJ1-6; TRBD1 could be the D gene, as 6 bases match. This sequence was found in a male donor with prostate cancer. Here is the DNA: TGTGCCAGCGGCACGACAGGAGATTCTAGGTCACCCCTCCACTTT. The encoded protein is CASGTTGDSRSPLHF.